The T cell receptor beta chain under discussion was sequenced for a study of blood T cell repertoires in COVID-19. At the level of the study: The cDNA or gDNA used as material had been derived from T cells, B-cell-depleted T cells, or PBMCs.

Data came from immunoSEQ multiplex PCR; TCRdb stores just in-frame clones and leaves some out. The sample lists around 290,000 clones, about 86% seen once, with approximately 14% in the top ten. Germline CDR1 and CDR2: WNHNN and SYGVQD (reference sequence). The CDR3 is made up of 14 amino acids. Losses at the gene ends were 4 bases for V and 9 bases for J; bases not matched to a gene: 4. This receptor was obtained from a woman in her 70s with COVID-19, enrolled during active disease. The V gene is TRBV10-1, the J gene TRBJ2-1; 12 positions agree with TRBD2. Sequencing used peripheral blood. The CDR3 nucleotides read TGCGCCAGCAGTGCTAGCGGGGGGGCCTTTGAGCAGTTCTTC. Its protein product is CASSASGGAFEQFF.